The subject of this entry is one T cell receptor beta chain. Its antigen is not identified. The record originates from a study of T-cell memory formation after mild COVID-19. Overall study context: Clustering of TCRs was largely donor specific.

The germline gives CDR1 KGHSH, CDR2 LQKENI. V shed 5 bases and J 6 bases; nucleotides not matched to a gene: 10. The CDR3 totals 16 residues. Study-level findings and limits: The pre-infection memory compartment contained some responding clones, suggesting cross-reactive memory joined.

With constant-segment primers, 5'RACE yielded cDNA libraries of TCR alpha and TCR beta that carried sample barcodes and UMIs. TCRdb independently ran MiXCR on the 5' RACE reads; one entry per CDR3 protein. The table shows 250,000 or so distinct CDR3 sequences, with under 20% occurring only once. The specimen sequenced was PBMCs or a T cell subset sorted from them (not recorded which). The origin of this receptor is a man in his late teens or twenties who had mild COVID-19 (a few samples of this study predate the infection). Cell type and time point are not known. The chain carries TRBV18 and TRBJ2-1; 10 positions match TRBD1. The CDR3 coding sequence is TGTGCCAGCTCATTCAGCCGGGACAGGGGTCTCAATGAGCAGTTCTTC. It specifies CASSFSRDRGLNEQFF.